This TCR beta chain was identified during a study of a mutant IDH1 vaccine in newly diagnosed glioma. Across the study: The study held visit V12 at week 35 and visit V13 at week 47.

A note on this clone: Antigen unknown.

This CDR3 is 16 amino acids long. V lost 5 bases and J 1 base, leaving 18 bases between the germline ends. The V gene's germline CDR1 is SEHNR and CDR2 FQNEAQ (reference sequence). Some clones are missing from TCRdb's copy, which holds only in-frame ones; the method was immunoSEQ multiplex PCR. This sample has some 44,000 clones; about 80% occur once, and the top ten carry roughly 4.6%. Described time point: week 35, safety follow-up. Each vaccine dose was 300 ug of mutant IDH1 20-mer peptide, with topical imiquimod. This specimen consisted of PBMCs, obtained from a glioma patient whose treatment included an IDH1 peptide vaccine. This chain joins TRBV7-9 and TRBJ2-7; D remains unclear. The receptor was isolated from a woman aged 50 to 60 with glioma. As DNA, the CDR3 is TGTGCCAGCAGCCCCAACTGGGCGTCAGGATCCTACGAGCAGTACTTC. This codes for CASSPNWASGSYEQYF.